This T cell receptor beta chain is drawn from a study of cytomegalovirus exposure and HLA in healthy donors. The PCR employed 60 Vbeta primers together with 13 Jbeta primers. Sequencing used immunoSEQ multiplex PCR; TCRdb keeps in-frame clones, though not all of them. The table lists over 130,000 clones, about 64% of them singletons. The CDR3 totals 14 residues. The V segment lost 10 bases and the J segment 3 bases; nucleotides outside the gene matches: 9. The germline V gene has CDR1 ENHRY and CDR2 SYGVKD. Concerning this clone: Its antigen is not known.

General study points: For presence/absence analyses, sequencing depth was assumed to be roughly uniform across donors. Rare TCR sequences dominated, though some public TCRs recurred in many donors.

The sequence was collected from a woman between 55 and 75 years old in good health and CMV-seropositive. The chain carries TRBV10-3 and TRBJ2-3; 8 bases are a match to TRBD1. The sample was PBMCs. The CDR3 DNA reads TGTGCCAGCGCATCGGACAGGGATACAGATACGCAGTATTTT. Protein: CASASDRDTDTQYF.